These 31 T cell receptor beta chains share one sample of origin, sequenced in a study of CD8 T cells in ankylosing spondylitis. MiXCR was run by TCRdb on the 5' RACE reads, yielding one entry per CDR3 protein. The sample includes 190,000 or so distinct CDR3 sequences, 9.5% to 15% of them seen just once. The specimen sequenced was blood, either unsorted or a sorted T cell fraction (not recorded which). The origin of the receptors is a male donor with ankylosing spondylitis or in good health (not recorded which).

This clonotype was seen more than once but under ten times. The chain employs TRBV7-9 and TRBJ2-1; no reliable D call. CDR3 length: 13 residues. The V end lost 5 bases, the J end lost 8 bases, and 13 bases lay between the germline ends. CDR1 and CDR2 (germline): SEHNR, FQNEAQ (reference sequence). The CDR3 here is CASSADPDDEQFF. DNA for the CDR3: TGTGCCAGCAGCGCTGACCCGGACGATGAGCAGTTCTTC.

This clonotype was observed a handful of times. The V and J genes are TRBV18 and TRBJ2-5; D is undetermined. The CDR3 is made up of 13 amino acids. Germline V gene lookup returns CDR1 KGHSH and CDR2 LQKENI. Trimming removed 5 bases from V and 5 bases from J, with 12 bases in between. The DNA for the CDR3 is TGTGCCAGCTCAACTCTTGTCGGGGAGACCCAGTACTTC. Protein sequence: CASSTLVGETQYF. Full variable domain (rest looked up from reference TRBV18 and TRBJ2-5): NAGVMQNPRHLVRRRGQEARLRCSPMKGHSHVYWYRQLPEEGLKFMVYLQKENIIDESGMPKERFSAEFPKEGPSILRIQQVVRGDSAAYFCASSTLVGETQYFGPGTRLLVL.

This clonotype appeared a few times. The CDR3 loop reads CASSYSPAAGTSAFF. The CDR3 DNA reads TGTGCCAGCAGTTACTCCCCCGCGGCAGGGACCAGCGCTTTCTTT. The genes are TRBV6-5 and TRBJ1-1; weak D call: TRBD1 (5 bases). This CDR3 is built from 15 residues. V lost 0 bases and J lost 11, with 19 bases in between. The V gene's germline CDR1 is MNHEY and CDR2 SVGAGI.

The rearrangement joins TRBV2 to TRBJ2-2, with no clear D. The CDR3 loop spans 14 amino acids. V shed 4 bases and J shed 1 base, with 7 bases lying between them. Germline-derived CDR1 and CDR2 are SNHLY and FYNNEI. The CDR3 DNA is TGTGCCAGCAGTGTGTACAGGAACACCGGGGAGCTGTTTTTT. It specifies CASSVYRNTGELFF.

The CDR3 loop reads CASSLNRSPNTGELFF. CDR3 DNA sequence: TGTGCCAGCAGCCTCAACAGGTCACCGAACACCGGGGAGCTGTTTTTT. This chain joins TRBV6-1 and TRBJ2-2; tentative D call: TRBD1 (5 bases). Germline V gives CDR1 MNHNS, CDR2 SASEGT. Trimming cost V 6 bases and J 0 bases, with 14 bases left between them. The CDR3 extends over 16 amino acids.

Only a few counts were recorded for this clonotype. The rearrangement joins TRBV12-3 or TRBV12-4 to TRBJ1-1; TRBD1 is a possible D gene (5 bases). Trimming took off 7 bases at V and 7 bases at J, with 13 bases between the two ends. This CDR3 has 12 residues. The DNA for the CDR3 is TGTGCCAGCACCTTAGGGGACCATGAAGCTTTCTTT. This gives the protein CASTLGDHEAFF.

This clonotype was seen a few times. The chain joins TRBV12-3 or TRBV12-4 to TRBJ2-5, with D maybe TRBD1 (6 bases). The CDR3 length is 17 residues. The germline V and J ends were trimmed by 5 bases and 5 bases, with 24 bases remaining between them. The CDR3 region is CASSPPFGRVRGETQYF. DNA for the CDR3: TGTGCCAGCAGTCCCCCCTTTGGAAGGGTAAGGGGGGAGACCCAGTACTTC.

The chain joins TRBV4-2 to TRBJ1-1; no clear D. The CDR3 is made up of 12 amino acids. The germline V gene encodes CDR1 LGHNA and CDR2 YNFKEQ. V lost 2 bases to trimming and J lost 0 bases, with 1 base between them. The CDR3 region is CASSQLNTEAFF. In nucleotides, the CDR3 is TGTGCCAGCAGCCAACTGAACACTGAAGCTTTCTTT.

CDR3 in amino acids: CASSISPAGGYTF. Here the CDR3 DNA reads TGTGCCAGTAGTATAAGCCCTGCGGGCGGCTACACCTTC. The chain has TRBV19 and TRBJ1-2; D is unresolved. CDR3 length: 13 amino acids. The V and J ends lost 2 bases and 8 bases respectively, with 12 bases between them. Germline V gene sequence: CDR1 LNHDA, CDR2 SQIVND (reference sequence).

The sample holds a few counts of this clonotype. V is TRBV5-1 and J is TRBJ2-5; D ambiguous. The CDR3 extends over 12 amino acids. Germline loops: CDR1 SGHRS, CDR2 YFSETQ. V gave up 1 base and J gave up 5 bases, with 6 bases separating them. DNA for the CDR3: TGCGCCAGCAGCTTGTATGACGAGACCCAGTACTTC. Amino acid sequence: CASSLYDETQYF.

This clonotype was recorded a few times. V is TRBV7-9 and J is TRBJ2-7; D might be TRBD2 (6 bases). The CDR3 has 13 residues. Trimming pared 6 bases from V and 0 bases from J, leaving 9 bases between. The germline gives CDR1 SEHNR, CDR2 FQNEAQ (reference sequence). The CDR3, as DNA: TGTGCCAGCAGTGGGAGGAGCTCCTACGAGCAGTACTTC. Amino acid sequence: CASSGRSSYEQYF.

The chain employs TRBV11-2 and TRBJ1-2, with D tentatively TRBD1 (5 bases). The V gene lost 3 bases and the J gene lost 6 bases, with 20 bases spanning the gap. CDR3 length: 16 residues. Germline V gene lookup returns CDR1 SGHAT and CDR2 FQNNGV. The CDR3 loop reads CASSLLGPRGNDGYTF. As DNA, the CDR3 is TGTGCCAGCAGCTTGCTTGGGCCTCGGGGGAACGATGGCTACACCTTC.

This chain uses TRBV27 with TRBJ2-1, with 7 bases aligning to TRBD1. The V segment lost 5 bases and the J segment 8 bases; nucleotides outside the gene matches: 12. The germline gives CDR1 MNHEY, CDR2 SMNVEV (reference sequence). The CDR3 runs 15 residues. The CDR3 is CASSVTGSSGDEQFF. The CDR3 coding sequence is TGTGCCAGCAGTGTGACAGGGTCCTCTGGCGATGAGCAGTTCTTC.

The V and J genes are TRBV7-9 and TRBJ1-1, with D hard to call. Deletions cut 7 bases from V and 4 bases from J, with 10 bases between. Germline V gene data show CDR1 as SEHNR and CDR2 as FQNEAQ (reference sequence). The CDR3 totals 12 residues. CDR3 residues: CASIPGSTEAFF. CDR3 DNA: TGTGCCAGCATACCTGGGAGCACTGAAGCTTTCTTT. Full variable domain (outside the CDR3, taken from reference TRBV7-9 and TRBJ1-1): DTGVSQNPRHKITKRGQNVTFRCDPISEHNRLYWYRQTLGQGPEFLTYFQNEAQLEKSRLLSDRFSAERPKGSFSTLEIQRTEQGDSAMYLCASIPGSTEAFFGQGTRLTVV.

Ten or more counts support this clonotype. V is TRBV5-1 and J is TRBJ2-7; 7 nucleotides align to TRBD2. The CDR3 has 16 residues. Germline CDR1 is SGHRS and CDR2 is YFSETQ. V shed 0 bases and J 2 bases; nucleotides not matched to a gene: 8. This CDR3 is CASSLDAGVATYEQYF. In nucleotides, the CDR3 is TGCGCCAGCAGCTTGGACGCGGGGGTCGCGACCTACGAGCAGTACTTC.

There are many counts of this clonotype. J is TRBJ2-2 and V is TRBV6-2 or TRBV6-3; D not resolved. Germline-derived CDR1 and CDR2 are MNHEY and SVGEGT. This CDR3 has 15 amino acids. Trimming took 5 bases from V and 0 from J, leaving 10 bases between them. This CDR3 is CASSPLLSNTGELFF. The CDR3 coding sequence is TGTGCCAGCAGTCCCTTACTTTCGAACACCGGGGAGCTGTTTTTT.

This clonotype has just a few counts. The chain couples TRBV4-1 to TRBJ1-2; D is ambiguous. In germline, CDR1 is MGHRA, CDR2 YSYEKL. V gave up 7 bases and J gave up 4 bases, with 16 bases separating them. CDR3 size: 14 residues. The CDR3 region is CASKREGFSYGYTF. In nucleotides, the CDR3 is TGCGCCAGCAAAAGGGAGGGATTTAGCTATGGCTACACCTTC.

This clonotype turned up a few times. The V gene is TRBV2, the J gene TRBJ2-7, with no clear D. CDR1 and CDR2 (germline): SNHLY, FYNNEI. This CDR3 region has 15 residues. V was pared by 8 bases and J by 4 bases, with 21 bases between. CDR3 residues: CASVERMDGLYEQYF. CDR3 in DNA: TGTGCCAGCGTAGAGCGAATGGACGGCCTATACGAGCAGTACTTC.

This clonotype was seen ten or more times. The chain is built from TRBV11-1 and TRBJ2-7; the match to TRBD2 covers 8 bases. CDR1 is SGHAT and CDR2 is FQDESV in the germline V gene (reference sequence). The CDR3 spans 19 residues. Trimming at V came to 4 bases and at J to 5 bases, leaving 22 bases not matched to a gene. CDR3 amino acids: CASSSSFDRAGVTRHEQYF. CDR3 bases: TGTGCCAGCAGCTCTTCCTTTGACAGAGCGGGAGTAACCCGCCACGAGCAGTACTTC. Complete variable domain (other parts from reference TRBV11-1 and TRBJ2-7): EAEVAQSPRYKITEKSQAVAFWCDPISGHATLYWYRQILGQGPELLVQFQDESVVDDSQLPKDRFSAERLKGVDSTLKIQPAELGDSAMYLCASSSSFDRAGVTRHEQYFGPGTRLTVT.

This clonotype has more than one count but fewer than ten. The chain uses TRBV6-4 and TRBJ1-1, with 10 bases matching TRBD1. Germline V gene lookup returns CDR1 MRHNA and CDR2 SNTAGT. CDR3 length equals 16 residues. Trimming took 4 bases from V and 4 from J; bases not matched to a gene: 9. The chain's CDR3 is CASSVAGTGVGTEAFF. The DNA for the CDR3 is TGTGCCAGCAGTGTTGCCGGGACAGGGGTTGGCACTGAAGCTTTCTTT.

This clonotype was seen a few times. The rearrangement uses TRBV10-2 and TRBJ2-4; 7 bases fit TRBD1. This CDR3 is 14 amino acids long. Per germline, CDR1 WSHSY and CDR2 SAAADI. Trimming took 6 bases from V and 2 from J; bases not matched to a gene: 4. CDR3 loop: CASRTGPPKNIQYF. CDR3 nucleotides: TGCGCCAGCAGGACAGGGCCTCCCAAAAACATTCAGTACTTC.

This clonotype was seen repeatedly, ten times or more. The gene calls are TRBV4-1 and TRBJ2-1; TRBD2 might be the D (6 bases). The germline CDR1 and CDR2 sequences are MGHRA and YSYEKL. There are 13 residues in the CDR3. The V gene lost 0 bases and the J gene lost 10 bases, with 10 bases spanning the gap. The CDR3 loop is CASSQDTGGEQFF. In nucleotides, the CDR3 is TGCGCCAGCAGCCAAGATACCGGAGGGGAGCAGTTCTTC.

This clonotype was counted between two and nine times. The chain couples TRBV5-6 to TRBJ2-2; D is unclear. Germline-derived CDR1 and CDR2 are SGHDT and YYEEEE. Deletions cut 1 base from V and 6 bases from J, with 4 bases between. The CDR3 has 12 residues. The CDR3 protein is CASSLQSGELFF. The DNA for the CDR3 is TGTGCCAGCAGCTTGCAATCCGGGGAGCTGTTTTTT.

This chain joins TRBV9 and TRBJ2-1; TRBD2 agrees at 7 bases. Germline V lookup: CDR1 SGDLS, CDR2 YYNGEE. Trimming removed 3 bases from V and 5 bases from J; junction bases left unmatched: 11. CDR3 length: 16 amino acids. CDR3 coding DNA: TGTGCCAGCAGCGAGGGGCGGGGGTTAAGAGACAATGAGCAGTTCTTC. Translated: CASSEGRGLRDNEQFF.

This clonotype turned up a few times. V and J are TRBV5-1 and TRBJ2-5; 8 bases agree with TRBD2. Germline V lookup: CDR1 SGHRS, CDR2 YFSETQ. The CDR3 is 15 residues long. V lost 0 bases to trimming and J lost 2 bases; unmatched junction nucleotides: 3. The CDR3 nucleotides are TGCGCCAGCAGCTTGGGGACTAGCCCACAAGAGACCCAGTACTTC. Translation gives CASSLGTSPQETQYF.

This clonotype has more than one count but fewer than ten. The CDR3 nucleotides are TGCAGTCCTTGGGGCTTCGGAGTTTTCTTT. It encodes CSPWGFGVFF. The genes are TRBV20-1 and TRBJ1-1; a weak D match, TRBD1 (5 bases). The CDR3 has 10 amino acids. In germline, CDR1 is DFQATT, CDR2 SNEGSKA (reference sequence). Trimming cost V 8 bases and J 13 bases, with 17 bases left between them.

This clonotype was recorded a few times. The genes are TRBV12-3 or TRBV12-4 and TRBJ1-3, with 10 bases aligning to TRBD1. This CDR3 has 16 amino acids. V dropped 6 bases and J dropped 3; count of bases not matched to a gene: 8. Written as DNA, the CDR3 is TGTGCCAGCAGCCAGGGACAGGGGATTAGTGGAAACACCATATATTTT. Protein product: CASSQGQGISGNTIYF.

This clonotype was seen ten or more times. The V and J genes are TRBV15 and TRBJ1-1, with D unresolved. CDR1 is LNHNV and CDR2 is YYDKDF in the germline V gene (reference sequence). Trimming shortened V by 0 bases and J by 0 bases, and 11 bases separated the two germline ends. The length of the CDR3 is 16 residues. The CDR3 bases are TGTGCCACCAGCAGAGATTTAGGCAGTATGAACACTGAAGCTTTCTTT. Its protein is CATSRDLGSMNTEAFF.

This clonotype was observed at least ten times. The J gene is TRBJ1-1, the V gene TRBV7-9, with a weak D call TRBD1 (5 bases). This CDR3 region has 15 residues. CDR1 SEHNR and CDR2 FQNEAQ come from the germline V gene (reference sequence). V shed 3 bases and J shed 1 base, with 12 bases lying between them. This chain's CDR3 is CASSFTQGQNTEAFF. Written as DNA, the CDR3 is TGTGCCAGCAGCTTCACTCAGGGCCAGAACACTGAAGCTTTCTTT.

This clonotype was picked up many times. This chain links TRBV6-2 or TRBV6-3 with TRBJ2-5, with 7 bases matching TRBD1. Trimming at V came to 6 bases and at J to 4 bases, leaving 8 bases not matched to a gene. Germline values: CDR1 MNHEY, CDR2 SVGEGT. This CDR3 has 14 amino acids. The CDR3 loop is CASSTGTVRETQYF. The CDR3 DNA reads TGTGCCAGCAGCACCGGGACAGTCAGAGAGACCCAGTACTTC.

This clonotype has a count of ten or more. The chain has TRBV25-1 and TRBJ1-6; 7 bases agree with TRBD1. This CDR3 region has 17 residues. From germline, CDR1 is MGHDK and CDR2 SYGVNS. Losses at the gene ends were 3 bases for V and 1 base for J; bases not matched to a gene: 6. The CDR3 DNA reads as TGTGCCAGCAGTGAGGGAGGGGGCAGGTCCTATAATTCACCCCTCCACTTT. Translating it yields CASSEGGGRSYNSPLHF.